A single sample gave rise to the 12 T cell receptor beta chains below, sequenced in a study of T-cell reconstitution after alpha-beta-depleted transplantation in children. Preparing the TCRbeta library involved the use of unique molecular identifiers. TCRdb recomputed calls from the PCR reads with MiXCR, one row per CDR3 protein. The data contain 670,000 or so distinct CDR3 sequences, 13% of them seen just once; the ten biggest clones take up 0.79%. The input for sequencing was PBMCs, taken before TCRalphabeta/CD19-depleted stem cell transplant. These receptors were taken from a girl aged 2 to 10 with congenital amegakaryocytic thrombocytopenia, due to receive a stem cell transplant.

Many counts were recorded for this clonotype. The chain employs TRBV28 and TRBJ2-7; maybe TRBD1 (6 bases). The germline V gene has CDR1 MDHEN and CDR2 SYDVKM. The V end was cut by 7 bases, the J end by 2 bases, with 12 bases between. The CDR3 length is 13 residues. Here the CDR3 DNA reads TGTGCCAGCATCCATCGGGACACCTACGAGCAGTACTTC. It yields the protein CASIHRDTYEQYF.

This clonotype was picked up many times. V is TRBV20-1 and J is TRBJ1-3, with unresolved D. V shed 1 base and J shed 0 bases, with 7 bases lying between them. The CDR3 consists of 14 residues. Per germline, CDR1 DFQATT and CDR2 SNEGSKA (reference sequence). The CDR3 loop reads CSARVHGSGNTIYF. CDR3 DNA sequence: TGCAGTGCTAGAGTTCACGGCTCTGGAAACACCATATATTTT.

This clonotype was seen a few times. This CDR3 is CASSQDWVRSVRELFF. CDR3 coding DNA: TGCGCCAGCAGCCAAGATTGGGTTAGGAGCGTCCGGGAGCTGTTTTTT. The V call is TRBV4-1, the J call TRBJ2-2; D gene uncertain. From germline, CDR1 is MGHRA and CDR2 YSYEKL. The CDR3 consists of 16 residues. V lost 0 bases and J 9 bases, leaving 17 bases between the germline ends.

This clonotype was seen many times. This chain links TRBV20-1 with TRBJ2-1; D might be TRBD2 (6 bases). V was shortened by 0 bases and J by 9 bases, with 15 bases between the two germline ends. The germline V gene encodes CDR1 DFQATT and CDR2 SNEGSKA (reference sequence). The CDR3 loop spans 14 amino acids. CDR3: CSARDTSTRVEQFF. As DNA, the CDR3 is TGCAGTGCTAGAGATACTAGCACCCGTGTTGAGCAGTTCTTC.

V gene TRBV10-3 combines with J gene TRBJ1-5; tentative D call: TRBD1 (6 bases). This CDR3 contains 14 residues. V was clipped by 2 bases and J by 5 bases, with 10 bases between them. Germline CDR1 reads ENHRY; CDR2 reads SYGVKD. The chain's CDR3 is CAISERDTHQPQHF. CDR3 sequence (DNA): TGTGCCATCAGTGAGCGGGACACGCATCAGCCCCAGCATTTT.

This clonotype was detected many times. Here the CDR3 DNA reads TGTGCCACCGATCCGGGACTAGCTTGGAATGAGCAGTTCTTC. It specifies CATDPGLAWNEQFF. The chain has TRBV25-1 and TRBJ2-1; TRBD2 aligns across 9 bases. V dropped 10 bases and J dropped 7; count of bases not matched to a gene: 11. The CDR3 sequence is 14 residues long. The germline gives CDR1 MGHDK, CDR2 SYGVNS.

This clonotype was counted only a few times. The rearrangement uses TRBV7-8 and TRBJ2-3; TRBD2 matches at 7 bases. The V and J ends lost 4 bases and 5 bases, in that order; junction bases with no gene match: 15. CDR1 and CDR2 (germline): SGHVS, FQNEAQ. The CDR3 loop spans 17 amino acids. The CDR3 sequence: CASSSWQGGTLGDTQYF. The DNA of the CDR3 is TGTGCCAGCAGCTCATGGCAGGGAGGGACTTTGGGAGATACGCAGTATTTT.

This clonotype was counted ten times or more. CDR3 protein: CASSPEQGAKLFF. CDR3 sequence (DNA): TGCGCCAGCAGCCCGGAGCAGGGGGCCAAACTGTTTTTT. The chain couples TRBV5-1 to TRBJ1-4; 8 bases match TRBD1. The CDR3 has 13 residues. Trimming removed 4 bases from V and 11 bases from J; junction bases left unmatched: 7. Germline CDR1 is SGHRS and CDR2 is YFSETQ.

In this sample, this clonotype turned up many times. The rearrangement links TRBV5-1 to TRBJ2-6; D perhaps matches TRBD1 (6 bases). The CDR3 has 17 amino acids. The germline CDR1 and CDR2 sequences are SGHRS and YFSETQ. V was trimmed by 4 bases and J by 2 bases, leaving 16 bases between them. The CDR3 loop is CASSTRQARAGANVLTF. CDR3 in DNA: TGCGCCAGCAGCACAAGACAGGCCCGGGCTGGGGCCAACGTCCTGACTTTC.

The genes are TRBV2 and TRBJ2-5; D is tentatively TRBD1 or TRBD2 (5 bases each). Trimming removed 6 bases at V and 4 bases at J, with 18 bases between. Germline CDR1 reads SNHLY; CDR2 reads FYNNEI. The CDR3 has 15 residues. DNA for the CDR3: TGTGCCAGCAGGCGAAGGGACGTTCCTGGAGAGACCCAGTACTTC. Translated, it gives CASRRRDVPGETQYF.

This clonotype was observed a few times. The rearrangement links TRBV7-3 to TRBJ2-4; D not resolved. This CDR3 has 14 residues. In germline, CDR1 is SGHTA, CDR2 FQGTGA. V dropped 5 bases and J dropped 5 bases, with 13 bases sitting between them. CDR3 in DNA: TGTGCCAGCAGCATTCGCAGCGCGGAAAACATTCAGTACTTC. Protein: CASSIRSAENIQYF. The full variable domain, completed using reference TRBV7-3 and TRBJ2-4, is GAGVSQTPSNKVTEKGKYVELRCDPISGHTALYWYRQSLGQGPEFLIYFQGTGAADDSGLPNDRFFAVRPEGSVSTLKIQRTERGDSAVYLCASSIRSAENIQYFGAGTRLSVL.

Many counts were recorded for this clonotype. The chain is built from TRBV10-3 and TRBJ1-2, with a weak D call TRBD1 (5 bases). The CDR3 length is 14 residues. The germline V gene has CDR1 ENHRY and CDR2 SYGVKD. V lost 6 bases and J lost 0, with 11 bases in between. The CDR3 nucleotides read TGTGCCATCAGCTTGGACACCGCTAACTATGGCTACACCTTC. This codes for CAISLDTANYGYTF.